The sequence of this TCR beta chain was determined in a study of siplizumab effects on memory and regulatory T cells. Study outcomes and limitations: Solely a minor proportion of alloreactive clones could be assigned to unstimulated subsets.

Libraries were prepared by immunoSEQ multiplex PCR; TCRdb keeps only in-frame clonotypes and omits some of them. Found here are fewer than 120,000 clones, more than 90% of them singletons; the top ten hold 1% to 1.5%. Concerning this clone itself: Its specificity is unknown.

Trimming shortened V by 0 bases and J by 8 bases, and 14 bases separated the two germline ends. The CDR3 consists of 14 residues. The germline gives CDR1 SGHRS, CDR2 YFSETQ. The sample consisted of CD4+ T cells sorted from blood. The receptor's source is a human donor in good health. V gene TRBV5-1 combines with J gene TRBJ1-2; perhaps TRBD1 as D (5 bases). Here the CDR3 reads CASSLGGDLRGYTF. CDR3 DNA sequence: TGCGCCAGCAGCTTGGGGGGCGACCTACGGGGCTACACCTTC.